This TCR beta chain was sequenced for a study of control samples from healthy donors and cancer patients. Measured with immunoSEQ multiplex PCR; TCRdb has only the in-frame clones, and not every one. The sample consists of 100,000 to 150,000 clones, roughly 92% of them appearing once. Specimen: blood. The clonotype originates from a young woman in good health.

This CDR3 is CASSIVWDPTRDTQYF. Here the CDR3 DNA reads TGTGCCAGTAGTATTGTTTGGGACCCGACGAGAGATACGCAGTATTTT. The chain is built from TRBV19 and TRBJ2-3; D is tentatively TRBD1 or TRBD2 (5 bases each). The CDR3 covers 16 residues. The V gene's germline CDR1 is LNHDA and CDR2 SQIVND (reference sequence). The V end lost 3 bases, the J end lost 5 bases, and 18 bases lay between the germline ends.